This TCR beta chain was recovered during a study of blood T cell repertoires in COVID-19. There are 14 residues in the CDR3. V lost 4 bases to trimming and J lost 8 bases; unmatched junction nucleotides: 4. Germline V gene sequence: CDR1 SGHDT, CDR2 YYEEEE. The data were produced by immunoSEQ multiplex PCR, yet TCRdb's version contains in-frame clones alone and is incomplete. The sample records about 67,000 clones, nearly 85% being singletons. Sequencing was carried out using peripheral blood. The chain uses TRBV5-6 and TRBJ1-6, with 9 bases fitting TRBD1. The sequence was collected from a human donor in a cohort sampled during active COVID-19. The CDR3 DNA reads as TGTGCCAGCAGCAAACAGGGGGCTCATTCACCCCTCCACTTT. Its protein product is CASSKQGAHSPLHF.